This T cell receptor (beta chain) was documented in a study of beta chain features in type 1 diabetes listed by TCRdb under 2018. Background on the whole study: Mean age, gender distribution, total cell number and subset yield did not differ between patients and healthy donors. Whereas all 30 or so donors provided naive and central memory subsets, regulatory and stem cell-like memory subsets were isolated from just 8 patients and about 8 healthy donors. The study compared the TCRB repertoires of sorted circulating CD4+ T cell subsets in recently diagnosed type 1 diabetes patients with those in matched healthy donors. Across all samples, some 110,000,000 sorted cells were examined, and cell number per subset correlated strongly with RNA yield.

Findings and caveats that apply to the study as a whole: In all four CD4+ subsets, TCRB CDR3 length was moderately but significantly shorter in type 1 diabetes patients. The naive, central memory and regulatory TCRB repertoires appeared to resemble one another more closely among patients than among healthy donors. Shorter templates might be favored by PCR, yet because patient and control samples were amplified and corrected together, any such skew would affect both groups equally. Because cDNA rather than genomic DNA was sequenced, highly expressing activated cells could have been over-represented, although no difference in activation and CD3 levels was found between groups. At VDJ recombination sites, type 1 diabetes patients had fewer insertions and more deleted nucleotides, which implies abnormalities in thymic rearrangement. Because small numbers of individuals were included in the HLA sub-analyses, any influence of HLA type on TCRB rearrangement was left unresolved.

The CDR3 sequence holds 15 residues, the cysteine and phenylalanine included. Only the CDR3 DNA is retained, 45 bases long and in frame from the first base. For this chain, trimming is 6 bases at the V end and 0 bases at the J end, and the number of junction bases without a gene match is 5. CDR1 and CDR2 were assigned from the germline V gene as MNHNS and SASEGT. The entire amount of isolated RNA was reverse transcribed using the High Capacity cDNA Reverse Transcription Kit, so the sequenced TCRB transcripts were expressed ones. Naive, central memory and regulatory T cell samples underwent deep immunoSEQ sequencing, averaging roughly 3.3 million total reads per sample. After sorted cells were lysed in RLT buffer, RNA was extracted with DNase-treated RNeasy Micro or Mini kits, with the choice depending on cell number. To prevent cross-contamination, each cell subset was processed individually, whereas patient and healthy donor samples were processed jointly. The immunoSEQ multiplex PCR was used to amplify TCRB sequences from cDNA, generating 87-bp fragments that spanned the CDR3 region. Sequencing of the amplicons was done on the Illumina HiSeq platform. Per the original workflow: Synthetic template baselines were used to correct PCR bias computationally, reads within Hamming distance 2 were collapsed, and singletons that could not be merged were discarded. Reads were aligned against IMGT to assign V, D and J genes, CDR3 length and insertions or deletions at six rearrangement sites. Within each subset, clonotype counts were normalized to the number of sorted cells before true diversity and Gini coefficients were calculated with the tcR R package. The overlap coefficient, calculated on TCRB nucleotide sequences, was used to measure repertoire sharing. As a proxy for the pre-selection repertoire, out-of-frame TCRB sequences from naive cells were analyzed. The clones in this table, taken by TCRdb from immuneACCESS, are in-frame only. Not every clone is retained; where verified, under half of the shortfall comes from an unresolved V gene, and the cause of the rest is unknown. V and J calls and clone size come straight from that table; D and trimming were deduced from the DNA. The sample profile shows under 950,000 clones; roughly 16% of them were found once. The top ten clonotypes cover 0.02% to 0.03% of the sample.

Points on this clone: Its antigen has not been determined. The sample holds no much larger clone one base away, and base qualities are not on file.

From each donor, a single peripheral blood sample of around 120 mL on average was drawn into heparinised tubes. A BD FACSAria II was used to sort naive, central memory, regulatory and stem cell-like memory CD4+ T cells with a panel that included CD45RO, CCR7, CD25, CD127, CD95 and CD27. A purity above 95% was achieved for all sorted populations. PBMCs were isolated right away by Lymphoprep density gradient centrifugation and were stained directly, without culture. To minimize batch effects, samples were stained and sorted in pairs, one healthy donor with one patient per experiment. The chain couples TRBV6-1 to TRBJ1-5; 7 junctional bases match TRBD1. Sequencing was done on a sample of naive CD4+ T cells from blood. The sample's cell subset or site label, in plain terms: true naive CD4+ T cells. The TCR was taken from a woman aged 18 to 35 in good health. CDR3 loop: CASRETGYSNQPQHF. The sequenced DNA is TGTGCCAGCAGGGAGACAGGGTATAGCAATCAGCCCCAGCATTTT.